This TCR beta chain derives from a study of T cell responses to AZD1222 COVID-19 vaccine. Study outcomes and limitations: The donor cohort was predominantly white British with a female majority, and clonal diversity may have been underestimated. It was only after the peak T cell response that any repertoires were sampled. Regions left unmutated in variants are reportedly the target of nearly half of spike-specific TCRs.

The data were produced by immunoSEQ multiplex PCR, yet TCRdb's version contains in-frame clones alone and is incomplete. The data show around 95,000 clones, about 89% seen once. Worth noting for this clone: The antigen is undetermined.

CDR1 and CDR2 from the germline V gene are MDHEN and SYDVKM. Losses at the gene ends were 5 bases for V and 10 bases for J; bases not matched to a gene: 6. CDR3 length equals 12 residues. The gene calls are TRBV28 and TRBJ1-1; 8 nucleotides match TRBD1. The sample here was peripheral blood, taken on day 0 of MenACWY control vaccination. The receptor was derived from an adult in good health. The CDR3 reads CASSLSRGRAFF. DNA of the CDR3: TGTGCCAGCAGTCTATCCAGGGGGCGAGCTTTCTTT.